This T cell receptor beta chain was sequenced in a study of blood T cells in healthy people across ages. Healthy Russian Caucasian donors spanned ages about 6 to 100 years. As to this clonotype: As yet, its antigen is unknown.

Using a J-beta primer mix together with a sample-barcoded 5' primer, a second PCR was run for roughly 7 to 12 cycles. MiXCR, run by TCRdb on the 5' RACE reads, gives a single entry per CDR3 protein. In the table there are approximately 400,000 distinct CDR3 sequences, about half of which are singletons. The V and J ends lost 1 base and 3 bases respectively, with 13 bases between them. Germline V gene sequence: CDR1 SGHTA, CDR2 FQGNSA. The CDR3 is 15 residues long. Study conclusions and caveats: No conclusive comparison of naive versus antigen-experienced cells was possible with unsorted PBMCs. Possibly confounding the expanded clonotype changes was the fact that donor CMV status was unknown. Both higher diversity and more naive CD4+ cells marked long-lived donors when set against aged donors.

The sequence was collected from a man in his 60s in good health. Sequenced material: blood. The chain joins TRBV7-2 to TRBJ2-7; possible D gene TRBD2, 6 bases. The CDR3 sequence: CASSLGAGSVYEQYF. CDR3 in DNA: TGTGCCAGCAGCTTAGGAGCGGGCTCTGTCTACGAGCAGTACTTC.